These 15 T cell receptor beta chains came from one sample sequenced in a study of cytomegalovirus exposure and HLA in healthy donors. The PCR was carried out with 60 Vbeta primers and 13 Jbeta primers. The table came from immunoSEQ multiplex PCR; TCRdb's copy has only in-frame clones and leaves some out. This table has about 110,000 clones, about 80% appearing once. The source material was PBMCs. All receptors derive from a woman in her sixties in good health and CMV-seropositive.

J is TRBJ1-2 and V is TRBV11-1; D might be TRBD1 (5 bases). The V end lost 7 bases, the J end lost 6 bases, and 18 bases lay between the germline ends. In germline, CDR1 is SGHAT, CDR2 FQDESV (reference sequence). The CDR3 totals 14 residues. The CDR3 region is CASTPQLQGDGYTF. In nucleotides, the CDR3 is TGTGCCAGCACCCCACAATTGCAGGGCGATGGCTACACCTTC.

The rearrangement joins TRBV5-1 to TRBJ2-3, with D tentatively TRBD1 (5 bases). The V end was cut by 1 base, the J end by 2 bases, with 8 bases between. This CDR3 has 14 residues. CDR1 is SGHRS and CDR2 is YFSETQ in the germline V gene. For the CDR3, the DNA is TGCGCCAGCAGCTTGAGACAGTTCACAGATACGCAGTATTTT. Protein sequence: CASSLRQFTDTQYF.

J is TRBJ2-3 and V is TRBV4-1; TRBD1 aligns across 7 bases. From germline, CDR1 is MGHRA and CDR2 YSYEKL. J gave up 0 bases and V 4 bases, and 7 bases lay outside the gene matches. The CDR3 spans 16 residues. The CDR3 nucleotides are TGCGCCAGCAGCCGAGCCGGGACAGCTAGCACAGATACGCAGTATTTT. This codes for CASSRAGTASTDTQYF.

The chain has TRBV9 and TRBJ1-1, with a weak D call TRBD1 (6 bases). The CDR3 totals 14 residues. V was cut by 1 base and J by 9 bases, with 16 bases left in between. The germline CDR1 and CDR2 sequences are SGDLS and YYNGEE. The CDR3 region is CASSVRVTGSQAFF. The CDR3 DNA follows: TGTGCCAGCAGCGTAAGGGTTACAGGGAGTCAAGCTTTCTTT.

The chain carries TRBV4-1 and TRBJ2-2; D is possibly TRBD1 (6 bases). CDR1 and CDR2 from the germline V gene are MGHRA and YSYEKL. The CDR3 totals 15 residues. V was shortened by 4 bases and J by 6 bases, with 15 bases between the two germline ends. The CDR3 DNA reads as TGCGCCAGCAGCCCAGAATGGGGGCCAGCCGGGGAGCTGTTTTTT. Its translation is CASSPEWGPAGELFF.

The chain combines TRBV25-1 with TRBJ2-5; D remains ambiguous. The end of the DNA is better explained by TRBJ2-7, so the J call may be wrong. The germline V gene encodes CDR1 MGHDK and CDR2 SYGVNS. CDR3 length: 14 residues. This chain's CDR3 is CASSEIASKYEQYF. CDR3 coding DNA: TGTGCCAGCAGTGAAATCGCTAGTAAATACGAGCAGTACTTC.

The genes are TRBV19 and TRBJ1-5; 7 bases fit TRBD1. The V gene's germline CDR1 is LNHDA and CDR2 SQIVND (reference sequence). V was pared by 4 bases and J by 9 bases, with 3 bases of the junction left unmatched. This CDR3 comprises 12 residues. The CDR3 loop is CASSTRGSPQHF. The CDR3 region has the DNA TGTGCCAGTAGTACCAGGGGGTCGCCCCAGCATTTT.

This sequence joins TRBV5-1 and TRBJ1-1; D might be TRBD1 (5 bases). V lost 1 base, J lost 5 bases, and 15 bases lay in between. This CDR3 spans 15 amino acids. Germline V lookup: CDR1 SGHRS, CDR2 YFSETQ. This CDR3 reads CASSLMGGMGTEAFF. Written as DNA, the CDR3 is TGCGCCAGCAGCTTGATGGGGGGAATGGGGACTGAAGCTTTCTTT.

J is TRBJ1-2 and V is TRBV4-2, with D unresolved. Germline CDR1 LGHNA, CDR2 YNFKEQ. Deletions cut 0 bases from V and 5 bases from J, with 13 bases between. CDR3 length: 15 amino acids. The CDR3 DNA reads TGTGCCAGCAGCCAAGACCCCAGTCCCCGATATGGCTACACCTTC. Encoded protein: CASSQDPSPRYGYTF.

This clone appeared a single time. The chain is built from TRBV5-4 and TRBJ2-7; 12 bases line up with TRBD2. CDR3 length: 16 residues. Looked up from germline, CDR1 is SGHNT and CDR2 is YYREEE (reference sequence). V lost 3 bases to trimming and J lost 1 base; unmatched junction nucleotides: 5. This CDR3 reads CASSSPTSGRSYEQYF. The CDR3 DNA is TGTGCCAGCAGCTCCCCCACTAGCGGGAGGTCCTACGAGCAGTACTTC.

The chain employs TRBV5-1 and TRBJ2-1; D uncertain. V dropped 4 bases and J dropped 9 bases, with 17 bases sitting between them. CDR1 SGHRS and CDR2 YFSETQ come from the germline V gene. The length of the CDR3 is 14 residues. The CDR3 spells CASSAPAAATEQFF. CDR3 sequence (DNA): TGCGCCAGCAGCGCGCCTGCGGCGGCCACTGAGCAGTTCTTC. The whole variable domain, remainder taken from reference TRBV5-1 and TRBJ2-1, is KAGVTQTPRYLIKTRGQQVTLSCSPISGHRSVSWYQQTPGQGLQFLFEYFSETQRNKGNFPGRFSGRQFSNSRSEMNVSTLELGDSALYLCASSAPAAATEQFFGPGTRLTVL.

J is TRBJ1-5 and V is TRBV5-5; 7 positions agree with TRBD1. Looked up from germline, CDR1 is SGHKS and CDR2 is YYEKEE (reference sequence). V was pared by 4 bases and J by 5 bases, with 6 bases of the junction left unmatched. There are 14 residues in the CDR3. CDR3 sequence reads: CASSLTTGDQPQHF. The CDR3 DNA is TGTGCCAGCAGCCTAACCACAGGGGATCAGCCCCAGCATTTT. Filled out from reference TRBV5-5 and TRBJ1-5, the complete variable domain reads DAGVTQSPTHLIKTRGQQVTLRCSPISGHKSVSWYQQVLGQGPQFIFQYYEKEERGRGNFPDRFSARQFPNYSSELNVNALLLGDSALYLCASSLTTGDQPQHFGDGTRLSIL.

The gene calls are TRBV7-3 and TRBJ2-3; 9 bases align to TRBD1. This CDR3 spans 13 amino acids. Germline V gives CDR1 SGHTA, CDR2 FQGTGA. Trimming removed 5 bases from V and 6 bases from J; junction bases left unmatched: 3. The CDR3 region has the DNA TGTGCCAGCAGCCAGGACAGGGGTGATACGCAGTATTTT. This sequence encodes CASSQDRGDTQYF.

The chain is built from TRBV28 and TRBJ1-3; D not resolved. This CDR3 contains 14 residues. V was pared by 4 bases and J by 6 bases, with 13 bases between. Germline assignment: CDR1 MDHEN and CDR2 SYDVKM. This CDR3 reads CASSSAGRLNTIYF. The CDR3 nucleotides are TGTGCCAGCAGTTCGGCCGGGAGACTAAACACCATATATTTT.

This chain uses TRBV7-2 with TRBJ2-7; 11 nucleotides align to TRBD2. The CDR3 extends over 14 amino acids. CDR1 SGHTA and CDR2 FQGNSA come from the germline V gene. The trim removed 5 bases at V and 6 bases at J, leaving 6 bases unmatched. CDR3 loop: CASSTLAGVSEQYF. The CDR3 DNA is TGTGCCAGCAGCACACTAGCGGGAGTGAGCGAGCAGTACTTC.